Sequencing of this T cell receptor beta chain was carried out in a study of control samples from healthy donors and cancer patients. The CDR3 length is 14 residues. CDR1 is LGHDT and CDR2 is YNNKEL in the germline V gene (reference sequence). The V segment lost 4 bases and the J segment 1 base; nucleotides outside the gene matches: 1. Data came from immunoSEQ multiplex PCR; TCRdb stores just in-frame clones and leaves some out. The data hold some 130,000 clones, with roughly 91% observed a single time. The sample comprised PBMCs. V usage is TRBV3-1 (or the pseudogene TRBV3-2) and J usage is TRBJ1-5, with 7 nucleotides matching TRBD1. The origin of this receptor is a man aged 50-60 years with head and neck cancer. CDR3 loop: CASSLTGSNQPQHF. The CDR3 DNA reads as TGTGCCAGCAGCCTGACAGGGAGCAATCAGCCCCAGCATTTT.